One and the same sample provided the 4 T cell receptor beta chains below, sequenced in a study of blood T cell repertoires in COVID-19. Profiled with immunoSEQ multiplex PCR; TCRdb holds only in-frame clones, not every one. The data contain about 40,000 clones, about 88% of them singletons. Sequencing input: peripheral blood. The receptors were gathered from a man between 70 and 80 years old with active COVID-19.

The chain couples TRBV28 to TRBJ1-2; possible D gene TRBD1, 6 bases. The germline V gene has CDR1 MDHEN and CDR2 SYDVKM. This CDR3 contains 15 residues. Deletions cut 1 base from V and 6 bases from J, with 15 bases between. The CDR3 coding sequence is TGTGCCAGCAGTTTATATTTCTCGGGGGGCGATGGCTACACCTTC. Amino acid sequence: CASSLYFSGGDGYTF.

V and J are TRBV7-9 and TRBJ2-2, with 7 bases that match TRBD1. Germline CDR1 is SEHNR and CDR2 is FQNEAQ (reference sequence). Trimming removed 4 bases from V and 3 bases from J; junction bases left unmatched: 11. This CDR3 has 17 amino acids. The CDR3, as DNA: TGTGCCAGCAGCTCCCGCGGGTACAGGGGCGACACCGGGGAGCTGTTTTTT. It codes for CASSSRGYRGDTGELFF. Combining the CDR3 with reference TRBV7-9 and TRBJ2-2 gives the whole variable domain DTGVSQNPRHKITKRGQNVTFRCDPISEHNRLYWYRQTLGQGPEFLTYFQNEAQLEKSRLLSDRFSAERPKGSFSTLEIQRTEQGDSAMYLCASSSRGYRGDTGELFFGEGSRLTVL.

V usage is TRBV11-2 and J usage is TRBJ1-4; TRBD1 agrees at 7 bases. The CDR3 is made up of 15 amino acids. Germline V gives CDR1 SGHAT, CDR2 FQNNGV. V lost 5 bases to trimming and J lost 5 bases; unmatched junction nucleotides: 8. CDR3 coding DNA: TGTGCCAGCAGCCCCGGGACAGATAGAAATGAAAAACTGTTTTTT. As protein: CASSPGTDRNEKLFF.

J is TRBJ2-7 and V is TRBV19, with 9 bases that match TRBD1. CDR1 LNHDA and CDR2 SQIVND come from the germline V gene (reference sequence). V shed 3 bases, J shed 7 bases, and the junction held 10 bases outside the gene matches. The length of the CDR3 is 15 residues. CDR3 in DNA: TGTGCCAGTAGTATTTCGGGACAGGGTAGTATGGAGCAGTACTTC. It translates to CASSISGQGSMEQYF. The complete variable domain, with remaining parts taken from reference TRBV19 and TRBJ2-7, reads DGGITQSPKYLFRKEGQNVTLSCEQNLNHDAMYWYRQDPGQGLRLIYYSQIVNDFQKGDIAEGYSVSREKKESFPLTVTSAQKNPTAFYLCASSISGQGSMEQYFGPGTRLTVT.